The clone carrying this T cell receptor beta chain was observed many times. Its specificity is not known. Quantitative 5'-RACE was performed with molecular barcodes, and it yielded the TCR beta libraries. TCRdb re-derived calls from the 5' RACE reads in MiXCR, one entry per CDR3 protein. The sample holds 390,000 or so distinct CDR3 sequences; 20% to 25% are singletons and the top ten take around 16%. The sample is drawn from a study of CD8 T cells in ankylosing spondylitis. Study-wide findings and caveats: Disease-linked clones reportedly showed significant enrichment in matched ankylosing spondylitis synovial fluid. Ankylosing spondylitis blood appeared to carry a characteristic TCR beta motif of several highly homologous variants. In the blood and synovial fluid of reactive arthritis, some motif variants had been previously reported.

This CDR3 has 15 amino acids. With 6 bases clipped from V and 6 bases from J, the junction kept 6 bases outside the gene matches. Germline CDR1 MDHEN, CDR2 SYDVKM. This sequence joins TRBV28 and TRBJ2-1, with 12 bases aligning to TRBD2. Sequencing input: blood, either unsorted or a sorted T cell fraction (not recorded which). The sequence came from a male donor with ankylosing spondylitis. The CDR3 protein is CASRTGLAGFNEQFF. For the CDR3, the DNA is TGTGCCAGCAGAACTGGACTAGCGGGATTCAATGAGCAGTTCTTC.